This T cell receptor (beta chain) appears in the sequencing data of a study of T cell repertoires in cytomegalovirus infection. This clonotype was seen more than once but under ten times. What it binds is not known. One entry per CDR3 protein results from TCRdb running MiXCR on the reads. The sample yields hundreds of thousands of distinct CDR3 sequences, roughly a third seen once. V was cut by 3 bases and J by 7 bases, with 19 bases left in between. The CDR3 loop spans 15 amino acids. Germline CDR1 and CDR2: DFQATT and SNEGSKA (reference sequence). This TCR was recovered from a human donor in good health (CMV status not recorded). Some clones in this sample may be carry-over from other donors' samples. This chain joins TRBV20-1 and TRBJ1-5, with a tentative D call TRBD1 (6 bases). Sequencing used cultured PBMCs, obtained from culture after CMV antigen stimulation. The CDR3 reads CSASTGTGGRQPQHF. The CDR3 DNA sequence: TGCAGTGCTAGCACAGGGACGGGGGGCCGGCAGCCCCAGCATTTT.